Given below is one T cell receptor (beta chain) in context. Measured with immunoSEQ multiplex PCR; TCRdb has only the in-frame clones, and not every one. The sample records roughly 120,000 clones, approximately 94% being singletons. This sample was included in a study of control samples from healthy donors and cancer patients. The J segment lost 7 bases and the V segment lost 6 bases, leaving 9 bases of the junction unmatched. Germline CDR1 reads MDHEN; CDR2 reads SYDVKM. The CDR3 sequence is 14 residues long. Source material: blood. This chain links TRBV28 with TRBJ2-7; 10 bases line up with TRBD1. This clonotype was obtained from a man aged 30 to 39 in good health. CDR3 sequence (DNA): TGTGCCAGCAGCACGGGACAGGGGTTACGGGAGCAGTACTTC. Translation: CASSTGQGLREQYF.